This T cell receptor (beta chain) is drawn from a study of patients and donors after allogeneic stem cell transplantation. One entry per CDR3 protein, called by TCRdb with MiXCR from the RT-PCR reads. The profile shows 150,000 to 200,000 distinct CDR3 sequences, about 32% of them singletons. V lost 3 bases to trimming and J lost 1 base, with 22 bases between them. CDR1 SEHNR and CDR2 FQNEAQ come from the germline V gene (reference sequence). The CDR3 is 18 residues long. Material for sequencing was blood, either unsorted or a sorted T cell fraction (not recorded which). The TCR was taken from a human donor who was either an allogeneic HSCT recipient or a stem cell or donor lymphocyte infusion donor (not recorded which). It is not recorded whose cells these are; they may come from a transplant donor. This chain joins TRBV7-9 and TRBJ2-7; D might be TRBD1 (6 bases). In DNA form, the CDR3 reads TGTGCCAGCAGCTTGGTTGCCTGGACCGGGACATTATCCTACGAGCAGTACTTC. As protein: CASSLVAWTGTLSYEQYF.